The rows below give T cell receptor beta chains drawn from one sample of a study of blood T cell repertoires in COVID-19. Here immunoSEQ multiplex PCR was the method, and the copy in TCRdb shows in-frame clones only, minus some. The sample holds fewer than 250,000 clones, around 90% seen once. Sequenced: PBMCs or T cells enriched from blood (not recorded which). These receptors were collected from a woman aged 25-40 years with acute COVID-19. Each CDR3 is given with its conserved first and last residue. Fields, in order: D gene, clone size, J gene, V gene, CDR3 DNA, CDR3 protein. The D gene is left open where the match is weak. Clone size, where shown, is once, few, many, or a class for clones that have expanded.

d_call: .; clone_size: once; j_call: TRBJ2-5; v_call: TRBV11-2; cdr3_nt: TGTGCCAGCAGCTTAAGGCGTGCGAGCCGGGTATTACAAGAGACCCAGTACTTC; cdr3_aa: CASSLRRASRVLQETQYF
d_call: TRBD1; clone_size: once; j_call: TRBJ1-4; v_call: TRBV2; cdr3_nt: TGTGCCAGCAGTGAACGGGACAGGGGCTCAACTAATGAAAAACTGTTTTTT; cdr3_aa: CASSERDRGSTNEKLFF
d_call: .; clone_size: .; j_call: TRBJ1-6; v_call: TRBV27; cdr3_nt: TGTGCCAGCAGTTTATTACGGGGGAGGAGCTCCTATAATTCACCCCTCCACTTT; cdr3_aa: CASSLLRGRSSYNSPLHF
d_call: .; clone_size: .; j_call: TRBJ1-5; v_call: TRBV10-2; cdr3_nt: TGCGCCAGCAGTGATTCGGGAGGGGATCAGCCCCAGCATTTT; cdr3_aa: CASSDSGGDQPQHF
d_call: TRBD1; clone_size: .; j_call: TRBJ1-6; v_call: TRBV2; cdr3_nt: TGTGCCAGCAGAACCCAGGGGGACGGTTCACCCCTCCACTTT; cdr3_aa: CASRTQGDGSPLHF
d_call: TRBD1; clone_size: few; j_call: TRBJ2-5; v_call: TRBV5-5; cdr3_nt: TGTGCCAGCAGCTTGGCCACAGGGGGTGCGGTGGGAGAGACCCAGTACTTC; cdr3_aa: CASSLATGGAVGETQYF
d_call: .; clone_size: .; j_call: TRBJ2-7; v_call: TRBV20-1; cdr3_nt: TGCAGTGCTAGTTTGAGCAGGGCCTACGAGCAGTACTTC; cdr3_aa: CSASLSRAYEQYF
d_call: .; clone_size: .; j_call: TRBJ1-4; v_call: TRBV10-3; cdr3_nt: TGTGCCATCAGGGCCCGGGAAAAGGATGAAAAACTGTTTTTT; cdr3_aa: CAIRAREKDEKLFF
d_call: .; clone_size: .; j_call: TRBJ1-3; v_call: TRBV3-1/TRBV3-2; cdr3_nt: TGTGCCAGCAGAAAGGGGGTTCTGGGAAACACCATATATTTT; cdr3_aa: CASRKGVLGNTIYF
d_call: TRBD1; clone_size: .; j_call: TRBJ1-2; v_call: TRBV9; cdr3_nt: TGTGCCAGCAGCACGGGATACAGGGGTCGGGGTAGTTATGGCTACACCTTC; cdr3_aa: CASSTGYRGRGSYGYTF
d_call: .; clone_size: .; j_call: TRBJ1-1; v_call: TRBV10-3; cdr3_nt: TGTGCCATCGGCTTACAGAGTGAAGCTTTCTTT; cdr3_aa: CAIGLQSEAFF
d_call: .; clone_size: .; j_call: TRBJ1-2; v_call: TRBV5-1; cdr3_nt: TGCGCCAGCAGCTTGGATATAGGGGGCTATGGCTACACCTTC; cdr3_aa: CASSLDIGGYGYTF
d_call: TRBD1; clone_size: once; j_call: TRBJ1-6; v_call: TRBV12-5; cdr3_nt: TGTGCTAGTGGTTTGTGGTTGGACAGGGGGTCACCCCTCCACTTT; cdr3_aa: CASGLWLDRGSPLHF
d_call: .; clone_size: .; j_call: TRBJ1-2; v_call: TRBV15; cdr3_nt: TGTGCCACCAGCAGAGAAAGAGGGTTTGGCTACACCTTC; cdr3_aa: CATSRERGFGYTF
d_call: .; clone_size: .; j_call: TRBJ1-4; v_call: TRBV7-2; cdr3_nt: TGTGCCAGCAGCTTATCTAGCGAAAAACTGTTTTTT; cdr3_aa: CASSLSSEKLFF
d_call: TRBD1; clone_size: .; j_call: TRBJ2-7; v_call: TRBV5-1; cdr3_nt: TGCGCCAGCAGCTTACAGGGGGCGCGGGAGCAGTACTTC; cdr3_aa: CASSLQGAREQYF
d_call: TRBD1; clone_size: .; j_call: TRBJ1-5; v_call: TRBV7-2; cdr3_nt: TGTGCCAGCAGTATTTGGACAGGGAACCAGCCCCAGCATTTT; cdr3_aa: CASSIWTGNQPQHF
d_call: .; clone_size: .; j_call: TRBJ1-5; v_call: TRBV19; cdr3_nt: TGTGCCAGTAGTATAGGTAGCTATAGCAATCAGCCCCAGCATTTT; cdr3_aa: CASSIGSYSNQPQHF
d_call: TRBD1; clone_size: .; j_call: TRBJ1-6; v_call: TRBV30; cdr3_nt: TGTGCCTGGAGTGTCGGACAGGGGGCTTATTCACCCCTCCACTTT; cdr3_aa: CAWSVGQGAYSPLHF
d_call: TRBD1; clone_size: .; j_call: TRBJ1-6; v_call: TRBV29-1; cdr3_nt: TGCAGCGTTGTTTGGACAGGGGATTCACCCCTCCACTTT; cdr3_aa: CSVVWTGDSPLHF
d_call: TRBD1; clone_size: .; j_call: TRBJ2-7; v_call: TRBV5-1; cdr3_nt: TGCGCCAGCAGCTTGAGACAGGGGGCTTACTACGAGCAGTACTTC; cdr3_aa: CASSLRQGAYYEQYF
d_call: TRBD2; clone_size: .; j_call: TRBJ2-3; v_call: TRBV15; cdr3_nt: TGTGCCACCAGCAGACTAGCGGGGGGCAGCACAGATACGCAGTATTTT; cdr3_aa: CATSRLAGGSTDTQYF
d_call: .; clone_size: .; j_call: TRBJ2-7; v_call: TRBV25-1; cdr3_nt: TGTGCCAGCAGTGGACACGATCCAAAAACCTACGAGCAGTACTTC; cdr3_aa: CASSGHDPKTYEQYF
d_call: .; clone_size: .; j_call: TRBJ1-1; v_call: TRBV3-1/TRBV3-2; cdr3_nt: TGTGCCAGCAGCCAATCAAGGGGGACGGCACTCATGAACACTGAAGCTTTCTTT; cdr3_aa: CASSQSRGTALMNTEAFF
d_call: .; clone_size: .; j_call: TRBJ1-5; v_call: TRBV7-2; cdr3_nt: TGTGCCAGCAGCTTACTGGCCAATAGCAATCAGCCCCAGCATTTT; cdr3_aa: CASSLLANSNQPQHF
d_call: TRBD2; clone_size: .; j_call: TRBJ2-1; v_call: TRBV5-1; cdr3_nt: TGCGCCAGCAGCCAGGGACTAGCGGGGTTAAATGAGCAGTTCTTC; cdr3_aa: CASSQGLAGLNEQFF
d_call: .; clone_size: .; j_call: TRBJ1-6; v_call: TRBV4-1; cdr3_nt: TGCGCCAGCAGCCGGATTCGAGGTTCACCCCTCCACTTT; cdr3_aa: CASSRIRGSPLHF
d_call: .; clone_size: .; j_call: TRBJ2-7; v_call: TRBV3-1/TRBV3-2; cdr3_nt: TGTGCCAGCAGCCAAGGCCCTCGGGAAACCCACGAGCAGTACTTC; cdr3_aa: CASSQGPRETHEQYF
d_call: TRBD1; clone_size: once; j_call: TRBJ1-1; v_call: TRBV15; cdr3_nt: TGTGCCACCAGCAGCTGGGACAGGGCAGAGAACACTGAAGCTTTCTTT; cdr3_aa: CATSSWDRAENTEAFF
d_call: .; clone_size: .; j_call: TRBJ2-5; v_call: TRBV6-5; cdr3_nt: TGTGCCAGCACCTCCCCCAGCAGGGGCGAGGAGACCCAGTACTTC; cdr3_aa: CASTSPSRGEETQYF
d_call: TRBD2; clone_size: .; j_call: TRBJ2-3; v_call: TRBV6-4; cdr3_nt: TGTGCCAGCAGTGGTGGACTAGTTGGTACGCAGTATTTT; cdr3_aa: CASSGGLVGTQYF
d_call: .; clone_size: .; j_call: TRBJ1-5; v_call: TRBV6-4; cdr3_nt: TGTGCCAGCAGGAGGAATCAGCCCCAGCATTTT; cdr3_aa: CASRRNQPQHF
d_call: TRBD2; clone_size: .; j_call: TRBJ2-3; v_call: TRBV11-2; cdr3_nt: TGTGCCAGCAGCTTAGCGGGGGGGGACACAGATACGCAGTATTTT; cdr3_aa: CASSLAGGDTDTQYF